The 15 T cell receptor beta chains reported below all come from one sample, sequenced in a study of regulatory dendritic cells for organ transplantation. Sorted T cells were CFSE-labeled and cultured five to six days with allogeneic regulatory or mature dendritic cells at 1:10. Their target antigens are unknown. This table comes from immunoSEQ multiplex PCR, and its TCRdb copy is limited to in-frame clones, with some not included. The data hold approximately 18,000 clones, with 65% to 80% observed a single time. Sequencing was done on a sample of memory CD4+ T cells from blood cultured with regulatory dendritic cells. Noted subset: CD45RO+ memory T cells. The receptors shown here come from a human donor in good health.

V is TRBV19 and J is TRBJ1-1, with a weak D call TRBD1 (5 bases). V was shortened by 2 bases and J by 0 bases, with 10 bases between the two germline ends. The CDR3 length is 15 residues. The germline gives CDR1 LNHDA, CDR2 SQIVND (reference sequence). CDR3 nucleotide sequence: TGTGCCAGTAGTATAACCCCAGGGATGAACACTGAAGCTTTCTTT. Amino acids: CASSITPGMNTEAFF.

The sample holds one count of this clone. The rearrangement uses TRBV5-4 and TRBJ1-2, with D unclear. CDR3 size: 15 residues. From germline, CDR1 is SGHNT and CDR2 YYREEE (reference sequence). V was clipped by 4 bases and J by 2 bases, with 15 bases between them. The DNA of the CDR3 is TGTGCCAGCAGCATGAGAGGAATAGGGAACTATGGCTACACCTTC. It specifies CASSMRGIGNYGYTF. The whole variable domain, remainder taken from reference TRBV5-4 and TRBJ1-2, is ETGVTQSPTHLIKTRGQQVTLRCSSQSGHNTVSWYQQALGQGPQFIFQYYREEENGRGNFPPRFSGLQFPNYSSELNVNALELDDSALYLCASSMRGIGNYGYTFGSGTRLTVV.

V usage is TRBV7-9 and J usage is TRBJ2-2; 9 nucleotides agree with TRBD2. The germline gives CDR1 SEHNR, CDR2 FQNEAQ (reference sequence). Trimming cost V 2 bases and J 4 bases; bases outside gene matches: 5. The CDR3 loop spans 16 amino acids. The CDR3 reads CASSLYGGRGTGELFF. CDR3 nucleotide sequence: TGTGCCAGCAGCTTATATGGCGGGAGGGGCACCGGGGAGCTGTTTTTT.

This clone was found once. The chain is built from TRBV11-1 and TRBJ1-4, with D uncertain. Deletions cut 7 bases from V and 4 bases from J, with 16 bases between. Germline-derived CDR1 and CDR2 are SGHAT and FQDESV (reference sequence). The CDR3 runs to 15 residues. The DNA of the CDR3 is TGTGCCAGCAAAAGATCCCGGAACTATAATGAAAAACTGTTTTTT. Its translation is CASKRSRNYNEKLFF.

In DNA form, the CDR3 reads TGTGCCAGCAGTGAATCGAGGGGGGCAGGGCGTCAAGCTTTCTTT. Amino acids: CASSESRGAGRQAFF. The chain employs TRBV6-1 and TRBJ1-1; D perhaps matches TRBD1 (6 bases). Deletions cut 2 bases from V and 9 bases from J, with 19 bases between. Germline V gene data show CDR1 as MNHNS and CDR2 as SASEGT. There are 15 residues in the CDR3.

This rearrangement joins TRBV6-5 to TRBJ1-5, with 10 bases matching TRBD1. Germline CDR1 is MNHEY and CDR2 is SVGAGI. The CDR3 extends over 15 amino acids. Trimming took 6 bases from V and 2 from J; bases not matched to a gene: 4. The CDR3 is CASSRGTGGNQPQHF. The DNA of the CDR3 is TGTGCCAGCAGCCGCGGGACAGGGGGCAATCAGCCCCAGCATTTT.

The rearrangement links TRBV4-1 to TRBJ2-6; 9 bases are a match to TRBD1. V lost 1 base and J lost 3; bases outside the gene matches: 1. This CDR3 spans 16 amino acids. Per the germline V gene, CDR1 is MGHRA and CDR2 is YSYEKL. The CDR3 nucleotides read TGCGCCAGCAGCCAAGGGGACAGGGTTGGGGCCAACGTCCTGACTTTC. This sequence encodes CASSQGDRVGANVLTF.

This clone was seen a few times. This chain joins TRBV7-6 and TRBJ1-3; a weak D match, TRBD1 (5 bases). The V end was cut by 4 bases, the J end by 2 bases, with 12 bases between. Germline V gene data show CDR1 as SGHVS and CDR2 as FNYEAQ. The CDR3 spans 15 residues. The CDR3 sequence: CASSSSGGAGNTIYF. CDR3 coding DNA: TGTGCCAGCAGCTCCTCGGGGGGGGCTGGAAACACCATATATTTT.

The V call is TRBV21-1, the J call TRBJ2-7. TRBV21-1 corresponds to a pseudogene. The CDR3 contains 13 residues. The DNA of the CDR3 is TGTGCCATGCAGGTGGACGACTTCTACGAGCAGTACTTC. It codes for CAMQVDDFYEQYF.

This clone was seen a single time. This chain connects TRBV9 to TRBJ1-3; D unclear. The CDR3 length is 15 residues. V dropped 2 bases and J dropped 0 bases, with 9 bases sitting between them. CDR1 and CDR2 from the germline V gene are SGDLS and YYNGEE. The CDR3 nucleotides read TGTGCCAGCAGCGTGGGTGTGCCCTCTGGAAACACCATATATTTT. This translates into CASSVGVPSGNTIYF. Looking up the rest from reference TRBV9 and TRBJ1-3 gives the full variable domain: DSGVTQTPKHLITATGQRVTLRCSPRSGDLSVYWYQQSLDQGLQFLIQYYNGEERAKGNILERFSAQQFPDLHSELNLSSLELGDSALYFCASSVGVPSGNTIYFGEGSWLTVV.

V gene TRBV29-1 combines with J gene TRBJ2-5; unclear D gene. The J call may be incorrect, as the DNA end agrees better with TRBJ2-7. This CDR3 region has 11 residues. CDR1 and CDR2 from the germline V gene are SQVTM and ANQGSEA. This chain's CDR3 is CSVESLYEQYF. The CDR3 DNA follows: TGCAGCGTTGAATCACTCTACGAGCAGTACTTC.

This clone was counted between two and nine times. The CDR3 DNA reads TGTGCCTGGAATTACCAGAAGAACACTGAAGCTTTCTTT. Residues: CAWNYQKNTEAFF. The chain carries TRBV30 and TRBJ1-1; D is unresolved. The CDR3 consists of 13 residues. Trimming left V 4 bases short and J 1 base short, with 10 bases between. Germline V gives CDR1 GTSNPN, CDR2 SVGIG (reference sequence).

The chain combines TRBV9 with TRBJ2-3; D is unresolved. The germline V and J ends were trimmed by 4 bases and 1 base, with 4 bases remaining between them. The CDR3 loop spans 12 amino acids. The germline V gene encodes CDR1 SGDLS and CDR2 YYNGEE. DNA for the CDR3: TGTGCCAGCAGCCGGGGCACAGATACGCAGTATTTT. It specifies CASSRGTDTQYF.

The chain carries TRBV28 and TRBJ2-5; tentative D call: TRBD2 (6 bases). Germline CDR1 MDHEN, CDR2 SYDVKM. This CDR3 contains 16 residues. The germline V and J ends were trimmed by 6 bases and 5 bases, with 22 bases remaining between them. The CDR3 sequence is CASSYTRGPGRETQYF. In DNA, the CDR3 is TGTGCCAGCAGCTACACAAGGGGTCCGGGGAGGGAGACCCAGTACTTC.

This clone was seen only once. For the CDR3, the DNA is TGTGCCAGCAGGACTCCCCTCGGGGAGCTGTTTTTT. It encodes CASRTPLGELFF. The rearrangement uses TRBV6-5 and TRBJ2-2; D gene uncertain. The CDR3 has 12 residues. The V end was cut by 6 bases, the J end by 7 bases, with 9 bases between. Germline V gene sequence: CDR1 MNHEY, CDR2 SVGAGI.